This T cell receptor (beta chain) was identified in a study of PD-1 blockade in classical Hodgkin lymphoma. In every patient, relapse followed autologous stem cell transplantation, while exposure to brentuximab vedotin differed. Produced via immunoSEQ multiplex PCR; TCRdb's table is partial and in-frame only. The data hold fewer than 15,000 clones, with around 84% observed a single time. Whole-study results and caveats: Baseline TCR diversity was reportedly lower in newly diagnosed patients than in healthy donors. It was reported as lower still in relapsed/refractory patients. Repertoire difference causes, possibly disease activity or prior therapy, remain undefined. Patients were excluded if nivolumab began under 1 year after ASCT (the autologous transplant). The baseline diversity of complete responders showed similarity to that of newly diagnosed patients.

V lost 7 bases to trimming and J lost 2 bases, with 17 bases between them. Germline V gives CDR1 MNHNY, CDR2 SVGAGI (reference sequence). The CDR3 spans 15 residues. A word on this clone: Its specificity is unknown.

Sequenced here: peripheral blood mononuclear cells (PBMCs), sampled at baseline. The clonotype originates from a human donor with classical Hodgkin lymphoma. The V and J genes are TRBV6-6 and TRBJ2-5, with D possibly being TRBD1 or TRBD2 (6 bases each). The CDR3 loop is CASKRGAMPQETQYF. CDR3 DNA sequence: TGTGCCAGCAAGAGGGGGGCCATGCCGCAAGAGACCCAGTACTTC.